These 23 T cell receptor beta chains came from one sample sequenced in a study of cytotoxic CD8 clonotypes in ibrutinib-treated CLL (dated by TCRdb to 2020 to 2022). Explained via the paper, the time point label denotes: around 2 years on ibrutinib. Library preparation was by the immunoSEQ multiplex PCR assay. TCRdb carries this immuneACCESS record with in-frame sequences only. Its versions omit some clonotypes, under half of them owing to an unresolved V gene in the studies checked, with the rest unexplained. Within this sample are about 130,000 clones, with approximately 83% of them counted one time only. Roughly 1.9% of the sample belongs to the ten largest clones. The sequencing here drew on PBMCs, taken after 24 months of ibrutinib treatment. These receptors all come from a human donor with chronic lymphocytic leukemia.

V is TRBV20-1 and J is TRBJ1-3; D is undetermined. This CDR3 is 11 amino acids long. V was cut by 6 bases and J by 9 bases, with 12 bases left in between. Germline-derived CDR1 and CDR2 are DFQATT and SNEGSKA (reference sequence). CDR3 loop: CSAAHMGTIYF. CDR3 nucleotides: TGCAGTGCCGCCCATATGGGCACCATATATTTT.

This sequence joins TRBV6-5 and TRBJ2-1; TRBD1 or TRBD2 may be the D gene (6 bases each). Germline V CDR1 and CDR2: MNHEY, SVGAGI. V lost 7 bases and J 7 bases, leaving 8 bases between the germline ends. The CDR3 loop spans 11 amino acids. The CDR3 loop is CASKGGNEQFF. Written as DNA, the CDR3 is TGTGCCAGCAAAGGGGGGAATGAGCAGTTCTTC.

The chain links TRBV19 to TRBJ1-2; maybe TRBD1 (5 bases). From germline, CDR1 is LNHDA and CDR2 SQIVND (reference sequence). The V gene lost 4 bases and the J gene lost 3 bases, with 15 bases spanning the gap. CDR3 length: 15 residues. In DNA, the CDR3 is TGTGCCAGTAGTAAGAGAGGGGCCCACGACTATGGCTACACCTTC. Translation: CASSKRGAHDYGYTF.

The chain joins TRBV6-5 to TRBJ1-2; D remains ambiguous. Germline values: CDR1 MNHEY, CDR2 SVGAGI. The CDR3 runs to 12 residues. Trimming cost V 2 bases and J 8 bases, with 9 bases left between them. CDR3 amino acids: CASSYRGRGYTF. CDR3 in DNA: TGTGCCAGCAGTTACCGGGGTAGAGGCTACACCTTC.

The chain recombines TRBV19 with TRBJ2-6; 7 bases align to TRBD2. This CDR3 spans 20 amino acids. V gave up 6 bases and J gave up 1 base; unmatched junction bases: 18. Germline CDR1 reads LNHDA; CDR2 reads SQIVND (reference sequence). CDR3 sequence reads: CASSPGAGLVRTSGANVLTF. The CDR3 bases are TGTGCCAGTAGCCCCGGTGCCGGACTAGTGCGGACATCTGGGGCCAACGTCCTGACTTTC.

The J gene is TRBJ2-7, the V gene TRBV7-2; D possibly matches TRBD1 or TRBD2 (5 bases each). The ends were cut back, 1 base at V and 4 bases at J, with 8 bases in the middle. CDR1 SGHTA and CDR2 FQGNSA come from the germline V gene. The CDR3 runs 13 residues. CDR3 nucleotides: TGTGCCAGCAGCTTAGGTGGGGGTTACGAGCAGTACTTC. Encoded protein: CASSLGGGYEQYF. Looking up the rest from reference TRBV7-2 and TRBJ2-7 gives the full variable domain: GAGVSQSPSNKVTEKGKDVELRCDPISGHTALYWYRQSLGQGLEFLIYFQGNSAPDKSGLPSDRFSAERTGGSVSTLTIQRTQQEDSAVYLCASSLGGGYEQYFGPGTRLTVT.

This chain uses TRBV4-1 with TRBJ2-3; 11 nucleotides align to TRBD2. The germline V gene has CDR1 MGHRA and CDR2 YSYEKL. V dropped 4 bases and J dropped 4; count of bases not matched to a gene: 4. CDR3 size: 15 residues. This chain's CDR3 is CASSLTSGGPDTQYF. The CDR3 region has the DNA TGCGCCAGCAGCCTTACTAGCGGGGGTCCAGATACGCAGTATTTT.

CDR3 loop: CAISGTGSGNTIYF. CDR3 bases: TGTGCCATCAGCGGGACAGGATCTGGAAACACCATATATTTT. This chain links TRBV10-3 with TRBJ1-3, with TRBD1 matching 8 bases. In germline, CDR1 is ENHRY, CDR2 SYGVKD. The V gene end was trimmed by 6 bases and the J gene end by 1 base; junction bases not matched to a gene: 2. CDR3 length: 14 amino acids.

The rearrangement joins TRBV30 to TRBJ1-1, with 7 positions matching TRBD1. After removal of 8 bases from V and 6 bases from J, the junction contained 12 bases not matched to a gene. This CDR3 is built from 13 residues. Germline V gives CDR1 GTSNPN, CDR2 SVGIG (reference sequence). CDR3 sequence reads: CAGRQGSSAEAFF. CDR3 in DNA: TGTGCCGGCCGACAGGGTTCATCCGCTGAAGCTTTCTTT.

The chain employs TRBV5-6 and TRBJ2-1; 8 bases map to TRBD2. J was trimmed by 0 bases and V by 2 bases; bases with no gene match: 10. Germline V lookup: CDR1 SGHDT, CDR2 YYEEEE. This CDR3 contains 18 residues. DNA for the CDR3: TGTGCCAGCAGCTTACCAGGCGGGGGGACAATCTCCTACAATGAGCAGTTCTTC. Translation: CASSLPGGGTISYNEQFF.

The J gene is TRBJ1-2, the V gene TRBV28, with D hard to call. The ends were cut back, 2 bases at V and 2 bases at J, with 12 bases in the middle. This CDR3 is 15 amino acids long. Germline V gives CDR1 MDHEN, CDR2 SYDVKM. CDR3 in DNA: TGTGCCAGCAGTTTAACTTCCGGTAGGAACTATGGCTACACCTTC. It specifies CASSLTSGRNYGYTF.

CDR3 nucleotides: TGTGCCAGCTCGTCCCGGGACGGCAATCAGCCCCAGCATTTT. It specifies CASSSRDGNQPQHF. The V call is TRBV18, the J call TRBJ1-5; a possible D gene is TRBD1 (5 bases). Trimming left V 6 bases short and J 2 bases short, with 11 bases between. Germline V CDR1 and CDR2: KGHSH, LQKENI. The CDR3 is 14 amino acids.

The V gene is TRBV7-2, the J gene TRBJ1-3; a weak D match, TRBD1 (6 bases). From germline, CDR1 is SGHTA and CDR2 FQGNSA. The V end lost 2 bases, the J end lost 0 bases, and 11 bases lay between the germline ends. This CDR3 spans 16 amino acids. The CDR3 region is CASSLSGAYSGNTIYF. The CDR3 nucleotides read TGTGCCAGCAGCTTATCAGGGGCCTACTCTGGAAACACCATATATTTT. Full variable domain (rest looked up from reference TRBV7-2 and TRBJ1-3): GAGVSQSPSNKVTEKGKDVELRCDPISGHTALYWYRQSLGQGLEFLIYFQGNSAPDKSGLPSDRFSAERTGGSVSTLTIQRTQQEDSAVYLCASSLSGAYSGNTIYFGEGSWLTVV.

This chain links TRBV2 with TRBJ2-7, with D perhaps matching TRBD1 (5 bases). Deletions cut 6 bases from V and 0 bases from J, with 15 bases between. The CDR3 length is 15 residues. The germline V gene has CDR1 SNHLY and CDR2 FYNNEI. The CDR3 here is CASRDGQPGSYEQYF. CDR3 coding DNA: TGTGCCAGCAGAGACGGACAACCGGGCTCCTACGAGCAGTACTTC.

This clone appeared a few times. This chain uses TRBV9 with TRBJ1-6; no clear D gene. V was shortened by 4 bases and J by 9 bases, with 8 bases between the two germline ends. CDR1 is SGDLS, CDR2 YYNGEE, per germline. The CDR3 is 12 amino acids. The CDR3 here is CASSISGSPLHF. CDR3 nucleotides: TGTGCCAGCAGCATTAGCGGTTCACCCCTCCACTTT.

This clone showed up just a few times. The rearrangement uses TRBV7-2 and TRBJ2-3; 11 bases are a match to TRBD2. CDR3 size: 15 residues. The trim removed 1 base at V and 6 bases at J, leaving 3 bases unmatched. Looked up from germline, CDR1 is SGHTA and CDR2 is FQGNSA. CDR3 in amino acids: CASSLVAGGRDTQYF. The CDR3 DNA reads as TGTGCCAGCAGCTTAGTAGCGGGGGGGCGGGATACGCAGTATTTT.

The chain employs TRBV5-1 and TRBJ2-3, with D tentatively TRBD2 (6 bases). The CDR3 spans 14 residues. The V and J ends lost 1 base and 3 bases respectively, with 9 bases between them. Germline V CDR1 and CDR2: SGHRS, YFSETQ. DNA of the CDR3: TGCGCCAGCAGCTTGAACGCGGGAACAGATACGCAGTATTTT. This codes for CASSLNAGTDTQYF. Together with reference TRBV5-1 and TRBJ2-3, the CDR3 gives the full variable domain: KAGVTQTPRYLIKTRGQQVTLSCSPISGHRSVSWYQQTPGQGLQFLFEYFSETQRNKGNFPGRFSGRQFSNSRSEMNVSTLELGDSALYLCASSLNAGTDTQYFGPGTRLTVL.

V usage is TRBV18 and J usage is TRBJ2-3; perhaps TRBD2 as D (6 bases). This CDR3 region has 16 residues. Trimming took off 3 bases at V and 6 bases at J, with 19 bases between the two ends. Germline CDR1 is KGHSH and CDR2 is LQKENI. CDR3 DNA: TGTGCCAGCTCACCTCGGGGGAGAGGGGCCACGGATACGCAGTATTTT. Translated: CASSPRGRGATDTQYF.

J is TRBJ2-2 and V is TRBV5-4, with D unresolved. CDR1 and CDR2 from the germline V gene are SGHNT and YYREEE (reference sequence). V shed 0 bases and J shed 7 bases, with 13 bases lying between them. The CDR3 consists of 15 residues. CDR3 sequence (DNA): TGTGCCAGCAGCTTGGGTCAGTGGGCCAACGGGGAGCTGTTTTTT. The encoded protein is CASSLGQWANGELFF. The variable domain in full, completed from reference TRBV5-4 and TRBJ2-2, reads ETGVTQSPTHLIKTRGQQVTLRCSSQSGHNTVSWYQQALGQGPQFIFQYYREEENGRGNFPPRFSGLQFPNYSSELNVNALELDDSALYLCASSLGQWANGELFFGEGSRLTVL.

The chain uses TRBV27 and TRBJ2-7; D is ambiguous. V lost 7 bases and J lost 3, with 13 bases in between. Looked up from germline, CDR1 is MNHEY and CDR2 is SMNVEV (reference sequence). The length of the CDR3 is 13 residues. DNA of the CDR3: TGTGCCAGCACACCGATCGCCCTCTACGAGCAGTACTTC. Translating gives CASTPIALYEQYF.

V is TRBV27 and J is TRBJ2-7; D possibly corresponds to TRBD2 (5 bases). Germline values: CDR1 MNHEY, CDR2 SMNVEV (reference sequence). The ends were cut back, 6 bases at V and 0 bases at J, with 12 bases in the middle. This CDR3 has 14 residues. The CDR3 DNA reads TGTGCCAGCAGAAGGCGGGCCAGCTCCTACGAGCAGTACTTC. Its translation is CASRRRASSYEQYF.

This sequence joins TRBV27 and TRBJ1-5; TRBD1 matches at 7 bases. The CDR3 contains 13 residues. J lost 6 bases, V lost 8 bases, and 7 bases had no gene match. CDR1 MNHEY and CDR2 SMNVEV come from the germline V gene (reference sequence). The CDR3 sequence is CASLDRVCQPQHF. The CDR3 DNA is TGTGCCAGCCTCGACAGGGTTTGTCAGCCCCAGCATTTT.

This clone was detected only once. The rearrangement uses TRBV9 and TRBJ2-7, with 8 bases lining up with TRBD2. The length of the CDR3 is 13 residues. Per germline, CDR1 SGDLS and CDR2 YYNGEE. The junction had 3 bases not matched to a gene; V was cut back by 0 bases and J by 7 bases. The CDR3 protein is CASSVAGGREQYF. The CDR3 DNA follows: TGTGCCAGCAGCGTAGCGGGGGGGCGAGAGCAGTACTTC. The full variable domain, completed using reference TRBV9 and TRBJ2-7, is DSGVTQTPKHLITATGQRVTLRCSPRSGDLSVYWYQQSLDQGLQFLIQYYNGEERAKGNILERFSAQQFPDLHSELNLSSLELGDSALYFCASSVAGGREQYFGPGTRLTVT.